This T cell receptor (beta chain) was captured by sequencing in a study of blood T cells in healthy people across ages. Study results and limitations: More naive CD4+ cells and higher diversity marked long-lived donors relative to aged donors.

Extractions gave at least 5.5 micrograms of total RNA per sample. The use of a sample-barcoded 5' primer and a J-beta primer mix characterized a second PCR of 7 to 11 cycles. TCRdb reprocessed the 5' RACE reads via MiXCR and lists one record per CDR3 protein. The sample consists of around 580,000 distinct CDR3 sequences, around 48% of them appearing once. Germline-derived CDR1 and CDR2 are MNHEY and SVGEGT. V was clipped by 0 bases and J by 3 bases; unmatched bases: 4. This CDR3 contains 17 residues. Points on this clonotype: What it binds is not known.

The V gene is TRBV6-2 or TRBV6-3, the J gene TRBJ2-1, with 11 bases matching TRBD1. The sequence was collected from a man aged 80 or over in good health. The sample was blood. The CDR3 DNA reads as TGTGCCAGCAGTTACTCTCGGACAGGGGGCAGCTACAATGAGCAGTTCTTC. It specifies CASSYSRTGGSYNEQFF.